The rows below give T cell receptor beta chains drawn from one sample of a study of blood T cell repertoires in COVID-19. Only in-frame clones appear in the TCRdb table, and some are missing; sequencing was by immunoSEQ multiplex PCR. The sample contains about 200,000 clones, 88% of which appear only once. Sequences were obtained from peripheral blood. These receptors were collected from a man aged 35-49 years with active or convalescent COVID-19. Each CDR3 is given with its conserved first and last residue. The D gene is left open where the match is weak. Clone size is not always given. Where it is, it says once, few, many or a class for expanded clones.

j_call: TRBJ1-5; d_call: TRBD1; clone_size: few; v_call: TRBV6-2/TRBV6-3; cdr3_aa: CASSYGTGQGRQPQHF; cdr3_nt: TGTGCCAGCAGTTACGGAACCGGACAGGGCCGTCAGCCCCAGCATTTT
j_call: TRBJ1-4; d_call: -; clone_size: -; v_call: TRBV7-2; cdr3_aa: CASSSRKGDEKLFF; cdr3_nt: TGTGCCAGCAGCTCCCGAAAAGGGGATGAAAAACTGTTTTTT
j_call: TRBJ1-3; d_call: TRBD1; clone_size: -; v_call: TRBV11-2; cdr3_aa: CASSKDRNSGNTIYF; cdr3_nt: TGTGCCAGCAGCAAGGACAGGAACTCTGGAAACACCATATATTTT
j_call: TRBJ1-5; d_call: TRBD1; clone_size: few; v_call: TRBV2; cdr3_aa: CATMDRLNQPQHF; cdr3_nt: TGTGCCACCATGGACAGGCTTAATCAGCCCCAGCATTTT
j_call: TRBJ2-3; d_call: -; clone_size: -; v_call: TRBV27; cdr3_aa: CASTTSGSTDTQYF; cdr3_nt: TGTGCCAGCACCACGTCAGGGAGCACAGATACGCAGTATTTT
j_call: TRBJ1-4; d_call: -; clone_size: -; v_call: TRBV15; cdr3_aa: CATSKDSINEKLFF; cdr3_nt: TGTGCCACCAGCAAGGACAGCATAAATGAAAAACTGTTTTTT
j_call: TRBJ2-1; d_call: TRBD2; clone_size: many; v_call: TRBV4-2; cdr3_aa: CASSPGGGAHEQFF; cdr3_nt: TGTGCCAGCAGCCCGGGCGGGGGTGCTCATGAGCAGTTCTTC
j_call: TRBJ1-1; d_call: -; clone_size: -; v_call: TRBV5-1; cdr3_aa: CASSASGVLAEAFF; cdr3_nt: TGCGCCAGCAGCGCAAGTGGAGTGTTAGCTGAAGCTTTCTTT
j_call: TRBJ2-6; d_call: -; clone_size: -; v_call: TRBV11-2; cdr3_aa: CASSLASGANVLTF; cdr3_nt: TGTGCCAGCAGCTTGGCCTCTGGGGCCAACGTCCTGACTTTC
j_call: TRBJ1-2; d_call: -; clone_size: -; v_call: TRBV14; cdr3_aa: CASSRSANYGYTF; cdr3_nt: TGTGCCAGCAGCCGCAGCGCAAACTATGGCTACACCTTC
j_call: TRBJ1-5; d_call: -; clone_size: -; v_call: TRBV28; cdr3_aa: CASSQGYQPQHF; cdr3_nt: TGTGCCAGCAGTCAGGGCTATCAGCCCCAGCATTTT
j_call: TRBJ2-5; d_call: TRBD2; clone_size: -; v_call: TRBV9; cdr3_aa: CASSVQAGGQETQYF; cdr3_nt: TGTGCCAGCAGCGTACAAGCGGGGGGGCAAGAGACCCAGTACTTC
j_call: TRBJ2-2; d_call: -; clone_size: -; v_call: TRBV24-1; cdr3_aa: CATRTDAGELFF; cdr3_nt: TGTGCCACCAGGACAGATGCCGGGGAGCTGTTTTTT
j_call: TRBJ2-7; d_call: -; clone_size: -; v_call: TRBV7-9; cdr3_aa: CASSLGTVTYEQYF; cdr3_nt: TGTGCCAGCAGCTTAGGGACAGTTACCTACGAGCAGTACTTC
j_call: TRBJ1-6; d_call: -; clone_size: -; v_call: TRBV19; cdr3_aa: CASSMEGSSYNSPLHF; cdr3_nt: TGTGCCAGTAGTATGGAGGGGAGCTCCTATAATTCACCCCTCCACTTT
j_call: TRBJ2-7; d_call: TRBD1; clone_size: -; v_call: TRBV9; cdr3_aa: CASSAGGSPSYEQYF; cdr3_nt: TGTGCCAGCAGCGCAGGGGGTAGCCCTTCCTACGAGCAGTACTTC
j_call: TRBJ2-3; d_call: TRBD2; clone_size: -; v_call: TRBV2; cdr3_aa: CASSVRGAGGSDTQYF; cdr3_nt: TGTGCCAGCAGTGTTCGGGGGGCGGGAGGTTCAGATACGCAGTATTTT
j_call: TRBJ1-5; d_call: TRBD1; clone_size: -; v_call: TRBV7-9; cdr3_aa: CASSDYGTGGSPQHF; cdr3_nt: TGTGCCAGCAGCGACTACGGGACAGGGGGCTCGCCCCAGCATTTT
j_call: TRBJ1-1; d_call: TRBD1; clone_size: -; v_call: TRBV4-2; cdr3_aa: CASSQLPGGAMNTEAFF; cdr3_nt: TGTGCCAGCAGCCAGTTGCCAGGGGGCGCGATGAACACTGAAGCTTTCTTT
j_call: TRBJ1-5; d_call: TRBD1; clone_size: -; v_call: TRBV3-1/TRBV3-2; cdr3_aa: CASSQGQGILQPQHF; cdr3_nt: TGTGCCAGCAGCCAGGGACAGGGGATCTTGCAGCCCCAGCATTTT
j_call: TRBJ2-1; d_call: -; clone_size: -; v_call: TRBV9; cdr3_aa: CASSVIGGTVSYNEQFF; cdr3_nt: TGTGCCAGCAGCGTAATAGGGGGAACAGTATCCTACAATGAGCAGTTCTTC
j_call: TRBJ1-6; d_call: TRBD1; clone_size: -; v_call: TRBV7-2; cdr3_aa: CASSLRAQGADSYNSPLHF; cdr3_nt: TGTGCCAGCAGCTTAAGAGCACAGGGGGCAGACTCCTATAATTCACCCCTCCACTTT
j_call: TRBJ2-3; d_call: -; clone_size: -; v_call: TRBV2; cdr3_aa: CASTDGRAGTDTQYF; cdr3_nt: TGTGCCAGCACGGATGGCCGGGCGGGTACAGATACGCAGTATTTT
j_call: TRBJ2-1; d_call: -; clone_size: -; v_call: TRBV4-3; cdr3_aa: CASSQGTGFFEQFF; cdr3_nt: TGCGCCAGCAGCCAAGGGACTGGCTTCTTTGAGCAGTTCTTC